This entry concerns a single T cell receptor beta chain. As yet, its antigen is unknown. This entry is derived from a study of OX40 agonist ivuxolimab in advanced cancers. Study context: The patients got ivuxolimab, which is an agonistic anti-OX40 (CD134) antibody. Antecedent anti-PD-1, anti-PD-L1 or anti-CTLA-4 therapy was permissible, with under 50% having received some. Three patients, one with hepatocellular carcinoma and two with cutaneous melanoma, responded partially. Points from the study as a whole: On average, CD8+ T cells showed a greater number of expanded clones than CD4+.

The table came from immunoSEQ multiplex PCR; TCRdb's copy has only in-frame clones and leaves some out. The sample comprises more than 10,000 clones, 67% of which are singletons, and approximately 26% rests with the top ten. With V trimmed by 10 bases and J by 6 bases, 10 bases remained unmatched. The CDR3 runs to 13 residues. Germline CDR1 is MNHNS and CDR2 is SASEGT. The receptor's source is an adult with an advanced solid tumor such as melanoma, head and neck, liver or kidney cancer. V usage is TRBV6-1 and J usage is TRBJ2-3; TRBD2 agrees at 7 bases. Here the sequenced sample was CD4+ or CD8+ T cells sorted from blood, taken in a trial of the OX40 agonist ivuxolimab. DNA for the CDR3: TGTGCCATCCAAGCGGGATTGGGCGATACGCAGTATTTT. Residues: CAIQAGLGDTQYF.